This T cell receptor (beta chain) was recorded in a study of cytomegalovirus exposure and HLA in healthy donors. Across the whole study: One earlier analysis, a look at about 179 million T cells, found about 100 million unique TCR beta sequences.

CDR1 and CDR2 from the germline V gene are SNHLY and FYNNEI. The V end was cut by 2 bases, the J end by 4 bases, with 6 bases between. The CDR3 length is 12 residues. A multiplex PCR was run with 60 Vbeta primers and 13 Jbeta primers. Only in-frame clones appear in the TCRdb table, and some are missing; sequencing was by immunoSEQ multiplex PCR. The sample shows around 72,000 clones, 65% to 70% of them seen only once. Donors were ostensibly healthy at sampling, although undocumented immune exposures were probable. Sample: PBMCs. The chain is built from TRBV2 and TRBJ2-7; no clear D gene. The clonotype comes from a man aged 35 to 55 in good health and CMV-seropositive. CDR3 DNA: TGTGCCAGCAGTGAATGGAGATACGAGCAGTACTTC. It translates to CASSEWRYEQYF.